The source of this T cell receptor (beta chain) is a study of T cell repertoires in cytomegalovirus infection. Looking at the study overall: It can be stated that public TCR beta signatures indicated CMV infection as well as a matching HLA type. Study results and caveats: Summed frequency of public TCR beta families distinguished CMV carriers with the relevant HLA. Ex vivo, HLA-C-restricted CMV-specific TCR beta clonotypes prevailed over the rest of the response.

The CDR3 is 17 residues long. CDR1 and CDR2 (germline): MNHNY, SVGAGI (reference sequence). V dropped 2 bases and J dropped 7 bases, with 20 bases sitting between them. Comment on this clonotype: The antigen remains unidentified.

TCRdb itself ran the reads through MiXCR, one entry per CDR3 protein. Of tens of thousands of distinct CDR3 sequences in the sample, roughly a quarter were seen once. The chain employs TRBV6-6 and TRBJ2-2, with D possibly called TRBD1 or TRBD2 (6 bases each). The specimen was CD8+ T cells from cultured PBMCs, collected from culture after CMV antigen stimulation. The TCR was taken from a human donor in good health (CMV status not recorded). Some clones in this sample may be carry-over from other donors' samples. CDR3 sequence: CASSYGGAGEVIGELFF. CDR3 DNA: TGTGCCAGCAGTTACGGAGGGGCAGGGGAGGTGATCGGGGAGCTGTTTTTT.